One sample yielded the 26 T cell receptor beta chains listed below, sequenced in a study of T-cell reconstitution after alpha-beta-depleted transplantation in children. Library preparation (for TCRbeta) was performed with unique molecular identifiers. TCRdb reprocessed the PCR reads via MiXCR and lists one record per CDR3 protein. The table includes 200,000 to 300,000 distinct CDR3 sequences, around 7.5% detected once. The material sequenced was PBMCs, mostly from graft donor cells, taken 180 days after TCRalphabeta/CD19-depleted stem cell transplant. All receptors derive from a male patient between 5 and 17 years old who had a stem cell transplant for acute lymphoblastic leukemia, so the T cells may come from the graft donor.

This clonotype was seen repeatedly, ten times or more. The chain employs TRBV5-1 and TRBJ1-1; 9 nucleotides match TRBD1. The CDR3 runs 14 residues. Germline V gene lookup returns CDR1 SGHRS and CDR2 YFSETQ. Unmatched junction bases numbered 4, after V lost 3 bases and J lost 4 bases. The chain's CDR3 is CASSSQGAGTEAFF. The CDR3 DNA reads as TGCGCCAGCAGCTCACAGGGGGCAGGCACTGAAGCTTTCTTT.

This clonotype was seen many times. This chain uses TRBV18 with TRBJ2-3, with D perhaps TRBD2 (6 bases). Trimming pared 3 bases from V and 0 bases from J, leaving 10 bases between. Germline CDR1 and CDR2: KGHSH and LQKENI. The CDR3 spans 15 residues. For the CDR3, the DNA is TGTGCCAGCTCACCCCGACTAGTTAGCACAGATACGCAGTATTTT. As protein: CASSPRLVSTDTQYF.

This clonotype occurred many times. The DNA for the CDR3 is TGTGCCAGCAGTTTATCGCGGACAGGTGGGGAGGCTTTCTTT. It encodes CASSLSRTGGEAFF. The chain carries TRBV27 and TRBJ1-1, with 7 bases identical to TRBD1. Germline CDR1 and CDR2: MNHEY and SMNVEV (reference sequence). This CDR3 region has 14 residues. V lost 0 bases and J lost 11; bases outside the gene matches: 9.

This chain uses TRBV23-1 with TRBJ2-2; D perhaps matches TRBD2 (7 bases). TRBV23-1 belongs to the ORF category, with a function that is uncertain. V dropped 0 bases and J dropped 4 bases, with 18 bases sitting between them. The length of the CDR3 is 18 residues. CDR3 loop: CASSQSIGGARSTGELFF. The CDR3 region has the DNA TGCGCCAGCAGTCAATCGATAGGGGGGGCGCGGAGCACCGGGGAGCTGTTTTTT.

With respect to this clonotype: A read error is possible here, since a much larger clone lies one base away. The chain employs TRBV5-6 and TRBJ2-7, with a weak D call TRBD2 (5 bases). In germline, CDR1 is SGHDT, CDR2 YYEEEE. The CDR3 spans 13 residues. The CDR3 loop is CASGLVEEDEQYF. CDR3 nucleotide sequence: TGTGCCAGCGGCTTGGTAGAGGAGGACGAGCAGTACTTC. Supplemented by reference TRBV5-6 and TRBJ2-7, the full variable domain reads DAGVTQSPTHLIKTRGQQVTLRCSPKSGHDTVSWYQQALGQGPQFIFQYYEEEERQRGNFPDRFSGHQFPNYSSELNVNALLLGDSALYLCASGLVEEDEQYFGPGTRLTVT.

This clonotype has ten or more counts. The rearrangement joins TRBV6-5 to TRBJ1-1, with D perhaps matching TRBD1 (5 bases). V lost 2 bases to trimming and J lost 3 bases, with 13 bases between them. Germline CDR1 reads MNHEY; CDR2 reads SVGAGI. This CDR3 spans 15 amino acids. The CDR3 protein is CASSYIRGEDTEAFF. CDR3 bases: TGTGCCAGCAGTTACATCCGGGGCGAGGACACTGAAGCTTTCTTT.

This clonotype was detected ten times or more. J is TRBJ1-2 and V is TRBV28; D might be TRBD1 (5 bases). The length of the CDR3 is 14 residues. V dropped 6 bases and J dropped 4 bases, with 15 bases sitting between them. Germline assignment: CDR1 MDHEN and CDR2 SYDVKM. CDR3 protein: CASSWTGGPYGYTF. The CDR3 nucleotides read TGTGCCAGCAGCTGGACGGGGGGACCCTATGGCTACACCTTC.

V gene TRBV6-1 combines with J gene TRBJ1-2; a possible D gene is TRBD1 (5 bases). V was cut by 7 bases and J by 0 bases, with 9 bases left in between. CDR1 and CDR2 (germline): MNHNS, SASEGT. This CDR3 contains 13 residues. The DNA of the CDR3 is TGTGCCAGCAAAAGGGGAGCTAACTATGGCTACACCTTC. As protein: CASKRGANYGYTF.

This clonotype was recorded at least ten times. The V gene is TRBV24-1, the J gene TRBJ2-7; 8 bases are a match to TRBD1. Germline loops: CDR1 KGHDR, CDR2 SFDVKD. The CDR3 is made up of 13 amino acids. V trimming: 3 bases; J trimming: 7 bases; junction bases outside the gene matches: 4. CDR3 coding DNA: TGTGCCACCAGTGATGACAGGGGTCGAGAGCAGTACTTC. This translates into CATSDDRGREQYF.

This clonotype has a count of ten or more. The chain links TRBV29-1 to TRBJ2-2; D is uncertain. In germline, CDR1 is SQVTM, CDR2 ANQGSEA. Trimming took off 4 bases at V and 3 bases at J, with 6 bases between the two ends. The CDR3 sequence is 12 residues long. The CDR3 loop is CSVGRDTGELFF. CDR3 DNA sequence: TGCAGCGTTGGGAGAGACACCGGGGAGCTGTTTTTT.

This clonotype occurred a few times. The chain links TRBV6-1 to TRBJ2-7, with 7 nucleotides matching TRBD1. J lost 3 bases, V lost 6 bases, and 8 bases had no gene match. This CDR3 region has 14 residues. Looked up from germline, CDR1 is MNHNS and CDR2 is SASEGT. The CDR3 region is CASRLTGTHYEQYF. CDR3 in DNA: TGTGCCAGCAGATTGACAGGGACGCACTACGAGCAGTACTTC.

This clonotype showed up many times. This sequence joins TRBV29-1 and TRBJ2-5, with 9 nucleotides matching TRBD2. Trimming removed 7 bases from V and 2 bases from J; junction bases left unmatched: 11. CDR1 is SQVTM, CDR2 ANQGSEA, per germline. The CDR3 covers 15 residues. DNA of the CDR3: TGCAGCGCCCGAGGGCTAGCGGGATCTCAAGAGACCCAGTACTTC. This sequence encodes CSARGLAGSQETQYF.

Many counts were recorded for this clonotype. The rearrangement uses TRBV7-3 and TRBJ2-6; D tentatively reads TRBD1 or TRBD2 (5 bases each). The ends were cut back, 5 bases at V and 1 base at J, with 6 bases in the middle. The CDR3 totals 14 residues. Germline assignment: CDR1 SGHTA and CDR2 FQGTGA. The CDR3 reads CASSEGSGANVLTF. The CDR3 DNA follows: TGTGCCAGCAGCGAGGGGTCTGGGGCCAACGTCCTGACTTTC.

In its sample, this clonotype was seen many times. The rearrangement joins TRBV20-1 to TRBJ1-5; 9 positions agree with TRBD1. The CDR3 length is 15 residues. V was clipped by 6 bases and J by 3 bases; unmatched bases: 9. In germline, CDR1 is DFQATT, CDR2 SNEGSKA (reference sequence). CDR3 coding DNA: TGCAGTGCCCGTCCCGGGACAGGGAACAATCAGCCCCAGCATTTT. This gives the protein CSARPGTGNNQPQHF.

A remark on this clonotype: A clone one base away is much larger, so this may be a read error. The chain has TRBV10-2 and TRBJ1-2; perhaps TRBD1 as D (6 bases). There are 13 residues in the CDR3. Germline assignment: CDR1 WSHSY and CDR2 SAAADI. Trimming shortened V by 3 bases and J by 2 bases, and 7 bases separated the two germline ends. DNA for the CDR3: TGCGCCAGCAGTGAACAGGGAAACTATGGCTACACCTTC. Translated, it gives CASSEQGNYGYTF.

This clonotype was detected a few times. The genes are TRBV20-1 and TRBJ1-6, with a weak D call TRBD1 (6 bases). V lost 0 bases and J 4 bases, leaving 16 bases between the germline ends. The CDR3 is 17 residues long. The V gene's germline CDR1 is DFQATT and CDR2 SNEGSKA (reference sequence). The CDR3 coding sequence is TGCAGTGCTAGAGATGTGACAGGTTCCGGGTATAATTCACCCCTCCACTTT. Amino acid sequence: CSARDVTGSGYNSPLHF.

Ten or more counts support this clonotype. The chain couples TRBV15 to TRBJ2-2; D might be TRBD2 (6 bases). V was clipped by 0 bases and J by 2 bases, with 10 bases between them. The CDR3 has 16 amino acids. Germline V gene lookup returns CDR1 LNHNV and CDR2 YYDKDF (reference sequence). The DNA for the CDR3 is TGTGCCACCAGCAGAGATCAGGGACTCAACACCGGGGAGCTGTTTTTT. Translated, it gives CATSRDQGLNTGELFF. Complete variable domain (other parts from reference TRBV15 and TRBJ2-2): DAMVIQNPRYQVTQFGKPVTLSCSQTLNHNVMYWYQQKSSQAPKLLFHYYDKDFNNEADTPDNFQSRRPNTSFCFLDIRSPGLGDTAMYLCATSRDQGLNTGELFFGEGSRLTVL.

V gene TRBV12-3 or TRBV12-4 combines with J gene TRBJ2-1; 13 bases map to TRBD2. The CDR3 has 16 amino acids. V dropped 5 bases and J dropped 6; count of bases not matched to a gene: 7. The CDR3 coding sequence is TGTGCCAGCAGTCCGTCCGGGACTAGCGGGGTCAATGAGCAGTTCTTC. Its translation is CASSPSGTSGVNEQFF.

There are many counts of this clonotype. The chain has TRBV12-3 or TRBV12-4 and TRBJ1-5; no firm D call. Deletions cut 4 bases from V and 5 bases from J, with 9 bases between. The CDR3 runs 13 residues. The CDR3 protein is CASSSLPDQPQHF. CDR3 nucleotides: TGTGCCAGCAGTTCTCTACCGGATCAGCCCCAGCATTTT.

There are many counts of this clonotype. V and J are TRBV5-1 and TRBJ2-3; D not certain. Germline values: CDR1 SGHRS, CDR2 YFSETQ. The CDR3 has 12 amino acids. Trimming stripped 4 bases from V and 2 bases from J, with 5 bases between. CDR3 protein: CASSLPTDTQYF. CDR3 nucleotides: TGCGCCAGCAGCCTCCCCACAGATACGCAGTATTTT.

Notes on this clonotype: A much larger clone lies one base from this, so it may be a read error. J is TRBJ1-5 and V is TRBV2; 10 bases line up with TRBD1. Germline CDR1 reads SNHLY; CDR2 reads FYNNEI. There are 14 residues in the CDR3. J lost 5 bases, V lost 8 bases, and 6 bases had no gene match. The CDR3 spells CASRVGQGHQPQHF. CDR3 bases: TGTGCCAGCCGTGTGGGACAGGGGCATCAGCCCCAGCATTTT.

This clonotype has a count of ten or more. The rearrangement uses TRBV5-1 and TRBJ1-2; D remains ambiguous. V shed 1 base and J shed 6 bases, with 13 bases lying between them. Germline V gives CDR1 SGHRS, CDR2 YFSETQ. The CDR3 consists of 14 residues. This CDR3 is CASSLRRGGHGYTF. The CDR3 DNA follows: TGCGCCAGCAGCTTGCGTCGTGGCGGGCATGGCTACACCTTC.

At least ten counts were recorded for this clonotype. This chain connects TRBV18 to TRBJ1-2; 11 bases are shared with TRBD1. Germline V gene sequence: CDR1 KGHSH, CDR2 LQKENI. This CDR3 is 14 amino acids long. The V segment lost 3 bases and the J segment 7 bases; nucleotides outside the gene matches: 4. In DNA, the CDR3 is TGTGCCAGCTCACCCTTGGACAGGGGGCCTGGCTACACCTTC. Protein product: CASSPLDRGPGYTF.

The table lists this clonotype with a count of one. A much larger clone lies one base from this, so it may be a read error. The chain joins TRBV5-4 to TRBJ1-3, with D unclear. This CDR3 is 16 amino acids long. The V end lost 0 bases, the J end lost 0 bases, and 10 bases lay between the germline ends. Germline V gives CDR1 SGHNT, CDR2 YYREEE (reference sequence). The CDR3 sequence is CASSLEVSGSGNTIYF. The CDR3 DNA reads TGTGCCAGCAGCTTGGAGGTCTCGGGCTCTGGAAACACCATATATTTT.

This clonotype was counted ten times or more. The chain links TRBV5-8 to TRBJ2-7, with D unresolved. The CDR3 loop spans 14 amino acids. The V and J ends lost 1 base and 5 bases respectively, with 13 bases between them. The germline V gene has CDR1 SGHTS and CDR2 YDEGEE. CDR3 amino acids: CASSLNSQTDEQYF. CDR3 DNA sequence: TGTGCCAGCAGCTTGAATAGCCAAACCGACGAGCAGTACTTC.

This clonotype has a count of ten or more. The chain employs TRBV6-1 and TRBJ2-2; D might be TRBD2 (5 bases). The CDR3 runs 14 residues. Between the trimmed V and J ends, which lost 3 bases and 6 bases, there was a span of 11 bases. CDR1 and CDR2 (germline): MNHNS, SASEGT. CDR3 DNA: TGTGCCAGCAGTGAGAAGGACTCGGCCGGGGAGCTGTTTTTT. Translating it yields CASSEKDSAGELFF.